This T cell receptor beta chain was sequenced during a study of shared clonotypes between healthy human individuals (dated by TCRdb to about 2020). For the study in its entirety: A couple of women and three men aged 18 to 49 years were included in the cohort. To estimate repertoire size and how much clonotype sharing occurs between individuals, the study deeply sequenced the blood TCR repertoires of 4 to 6 healthy adults. Each donor's leukapheresis produced roughly between about 0.85 and 10 billion PBMCs. Different laboratories and diverse techniques were used to prepare libraries and sequence TCR repertoires, to increase sequencing depth and limit assay-specific biases. Overall study outcomes, separate from this receptor: Only blood was sampled, and tissue TCR repertoires likely differ from those in blood. Pairwise subsampling led to the expectation that sequencing depth would affect the degree of clonotype sharing among donors. The genetic and exposure-history diversity represented was limited by the small number of donors.

V sheds 6 bases and J sheds 1 base, leaving 13 bases between their ends. From its cysteine to its phenylalanine, the CDR3 spans 14 amino acids. The only DNA kept is the CDR3, 42 bases in frame from the first base. CDR1 and CDR2, per the germline V gene, are MNHNS and SASEGT. Using the deep immunoSEQ assay, TCR CDR3 regions were amplified from genomic DNA by multiplex PCR. Extracted genomic DNA from each cell subset was distributed evenly across all wells of several immunoSEQ 96-well plates, and each plate was treated as a replicate. Each replicate PCR for unsorted PBMC received about 310 ng genomic DNA, equal to approximately 30,000 T cell genomes. Unsorted PBMC genomic DNA was sequenced across ten immunoSEQ deep assay plates. Purified libraries were quantified with a Qubit 3.0 fluorometer, sized on a Bioanalyzer 2100, and re-quantified with the KAPA Library Quantification kit. Every immunoSEQ 96-well plate was sequenced on a separate single-read 150-cycle Illumina NextSeq 550 flow cell. The paper's data handling went like this. The immunoSEQ output contained only junctional sequences without quality scores, so filtering could not match that applied to full-length reads. To assign V/J genes and CDR3, sequences were annotated using PyIR, a Python wrapper for IgBLAST v1.9, with IMGT germline references. Reads with weak V/J assignments (E-value above 1e-6), missing CDR3, stop codons, out-of-frame junctions, or ambiguous translated residues were removed. V3J clonotypes were defined as sequences sharing an identical inferred V gene, J gene, and CDR3 amino acid sequence. Percentage overlap between repertoires was calculated by dividing the number of shared unique clonotypes by the size of the smaller repertoire. RTK rarefaction, the Chao1 estimator, and Recon v2.1 estimates of unobserved clonotypes were used to assess repertoire richness. TCRdb holds this immuneACCESS table with in-frame rearrangements only. Some clones are missing; in checked studies, unresolved V genes explain under half, and the rest has no known cause. V, J and clone size derive from that table, while D and trimming were established from the DNA sequence. The sample table shows over 400,000 clones, and over 75% are seen once. In total, the top ten clones hold over 9.5% of the sample.

Of note for this clone: It lacks a known antigen. No per-base quality is available; no much larger clone lies one base away.

The donors were healthy, HIV-negative adults with no recently reported acute infections or vaccinations. All donors were Caucasian adults living in Nashville, Tennessee, USA. For unsorted samples, some 90 million PBMCs were counted and genomic DNA was extracted with the QIAamp DNA Blood Mini kit. Blood was collected by leukapheresis, and PBMCs were isolated by Ficoll-Histopaque density gradient centrifugation and then cryopreserved in liquid nitrogen vapor phase. This receptor was identified in a woman aged 35 to 49 in good health. Some clones in this sample may be carry-over from other donors' samples. The V gene is TRBV6-1 and the J gene is TRBJ2-7; the D gene identity is not certain. The material sequenced was PBMCs. CDR3 protein: CASRLRPQSYEQYF. The DNA sequence is given as TGTGCCAGCAGACTGAGGCCCCAATCCTACGAGCAGTACTTC.